What follows are 27 T cell receptor beta chains derived from one specimen sequenced in a study of T cell responses to AZD1222 COVID-19 vaccine. The assay was immunoSEQ multiplex PCR, and TCRdb's table has in-frame clones only and misses some. This table has roughly 120,000 clones, more than 70% appearing once. The sample in question was peripheral blood, obtained on day 0 of AZD1222 vaccination. All receptors come from an adult in good health.

This clone was seen just once. V gene TRBV7-8 combines with J gene TRBJ1-4; D is possibly TRBD1 (6 bases). Trimming cost V 7 bases and J 6 bases, with 12 bases left between them. There are 13 residues in the CDR3. Germline CDR1 and CDR2: SGHVS and FQNEAQ. The CDR3 sequence is CASTRGADEKLFF. Written as DNA, the CDR3 is TGTGCCAGCACCCGGGGGGCGGATGAAAAACTGTTTTTT.

This clone was seen a handful of times. CDR3 sequence reads: CASSDGTSVGEQFF. CDR3 DNA sequence: TGCGCCAGCAGTGATGGGACTAGCGTAGGAGAGCAGTTCTTC. V is TRBV10-1 and J is TRBJ2-1, with TRBD2 matching 10 bases. Germline V gene data show CDR1 as WNHNN and CDR2 as SYGVQD (reference sequence). V lost 3 bases, J lost 10 bases, and 6 bases stayed unmatched. This CDR3 contains 14 residues.

This clone has only a few counts. This chain joins TRBV7-8 and TRBJ2-7; 8 bases line up with TRBD1. Germline CDR1 and CDR2: SGHVS and FQNEAQ. The CDR3 is made up of 15 amino acids. V trimming: 5 bases; J trimming: 2 bases; junction bases outside the gene matches: 8. For the CDR3, the DNA is TGTGCCAGCAGCCCGCATAGGGACAGGACCTACGAGCAGTACTTC. Translated, it gives CASSPHRDRTYEQYF.

The V gene is TRBV28, the J gene TRBJ1-3; D gene uncertain. Trimming removed 4 bases at V and 7 bases at J, with 8 bases between. The CDR3 contains 12 residues. The germline V gene encodes CDR1 MDHEN and CDR2 SYDVKM. CDR3 in amino acids: CASSSNWNTIYF. CDR3 nucleotide sequence: TGTGCCAGCAGTTCGAACTGGAACACCATATATTTT.

The chain couples TRBV18 to TRBJ1-4; D is uncertain. The germline V gene encodes CDR1 KGHSH and CDR2 LQKENI. Trimming stripped 0 bases from V and 10 bases from J, with 15 bases between. This CDR3 is 15 amino acids long. This CDR3 reads CASSPPNGDVGKLFF. CDR3 coding DNA: TGTGCCAGCTCACCACCGAACGGGGATGTTGGAAAACTGTTTTTT.

This chain connects TRBV4-2 to TRBJ2-3; no clear D. Germline V gene lookup returns CDR1 LGHNA and CDR2 YNFKEQ. This CDR3 has 12 amino acids. V lost 4 bases and J 5 bases, leaving 7 bases between the germline ends. As DNA, the CDR3 is TGTGCCAGCAGCCTCACCGAAGATACGCAGTATTTT. Residues: CASSLTEDTQYF.

The chain employs TRBV29-1 and TRBJ2-1; 10 nucleotides line up with TRBD2. V lost 6 bases, J lost 1 base, and 3 bases stayed unmatched. The CDR3 runs to 14 residues. Germline V gene data show CDR1 as SQVTM and CDR2 as ANQGSEA. CDR3: CSVLAGSSYNEQFF. The CDR3 nucleotides read TGCAGCGTACTAGCGGGATCGTCCTACAATGAGCAGTTCTTC.

This rearrangement joins TRBV18 to TRBJ2-5; unclear D gene. In germline, CDR1 is KGHSH, CDR2 LQKENI. The CDR3 contains 14 residues. Trimming took 3 bases from V and 5 from J, leaving 13 bases between them. CDR3: CASSPSRSAETQYF. In DNA, the CDR3 is TGTGCCAGCTCACCCTCCCGGTCAGCGGAGACCCAGTACTTC.

The chain has TRBV27 and TRBJ2-3; TRBD2 matches 7 bases. This CDR3 has 17 residues. Germline V gene data show CDR1 as MNHEY and CDR2 as SMNVEV (reference sequence). J was trimmed by 0 bases and V by 7 bases; bases with no gene match: 13. CDR3 region: CASTRITGTTSTDTQYF. CDR3 coding DNA: TGTGCCAGCACCAGAATCACCGGGACTACTAGCACAGATACGCAGTATTTT.

The rearrangement joins TRBV30 to TRBJ1-2; D ambiguous. The CDR3 spans 16 residues. Germline V gene lookup returns CDR1 GTSNPN and CDR2 SVGIG (reference sequence). V lost 4 bases and J lost 8, with 26 bases in between. The CDR3 loop is CAWTPSGPSYRGGYTF. CDR3 DNA sequence: TGTGCCTGGACCCCCTCCGGCCCAAGTTACCGCGGAGGCTACACCTTC.

V gene TRBV7-2 combines with J gene TRBJ1-3; D not certain. The CDR3 contains 15 residues. The germline V and J ends were trimmed by 2 bases and 0 bases, with 8 bases remaining between them. CDR1 and CDR2 (germline): SGHTA, FQGNSA. CDR3 sequence: CASSLSLSSGNTIYF. CDR3 coding DNA: TGTGCCAGCAGCTTATCCCTTAGCTCTGGAAACACCATATATTTT.

The J gene is TRBJ2-1, the V gene TRBV5-1, with TRBD2 matching over 8 bases. Germline CDR1 and CDR2: SGHRS and YFSETQ. With 2 bases clipped from V and 5 bases from J, the junction kept 6 bases outside the gene matches. There are 15 residues in the CDR3. In nucleotides, the CDR3 is TGCGCCAGCAGCTTTTCAGCGGGGGATCACAATGAGCAGTTCTTC. It codes for CASSFSAGDHNEQFF.

V usage is TRBV19 and J usage is TRBJ1-4, with D hard to call. The germline V gene has CDR1 LNHDA and CDR2 SQIVND (reference sequence). There are 13 residues in the CDR3. Trimming removed 4 bases from V and 8 bases from J, with 11 bases in between. The DNA for the CDR3 is TGTGCCAGTAGTAGGCGGGGAGGGGAAAAACTGTTTTTT. Translating it yields CASSRRGGEKLFF.

Points on this clone: Germline is not matched at one junction end, which may reflect a read error. The chain recombines TRBV7-7 with TRBJ2-1, with 12 nucleotides matching TRBD2. Germline CDR1 and CDR2: SSHAT and FNYEAQ (reference sequence). The CDR3 runs 15 residues. The CDR3 nucleotides are TGTGCTAGCAGTCCGACTAGCGGGGGCTACAATGAGCAGTTCTTC. It translates to CASSPTSGGYNEQFF.

The chain links TRBV24-1 to TRBJ2-6; D is unclear. This CDR3 spans 14 amino acids. Trimming shortened V by 9 bases and J by 4 bases, and 12 bases separated the two germline ends. CDR1 is KGHDR and CDR2 is SFDVKD in the germline V gene. The CDR3 DNA is TGTGCCACCGGTAGCCCAAGAGGGGCCAACGTCCTGACTTTC. This encodes CATGSPRGANVLTF.

V gene TRBV27 combines with J gene TRBJ2-7; no clear D gene. Germline lookup yields CDR1 MNHEY and CDR2 SMNVEV (reference sequence). The ends were cut back, 8 bases at V and 3 bases at J, with 11 bases in the middle. This CDR3 is 12 amino acids long. The CDR3 DNA reads as TGTGCCAGCGGCTTCATTCACTACGAGCAGTACTTC. Its translation: CASGFIHYEQYF.

This clone was found a few times. V gene TRBV7-3 combines with J gene TRBJ2-1; TRBD1 agrees at 9 bases. This CDR3 comprises 15 residues. Per the germline V gene, CDR1 is SGHTA and CDR2 is FQGTGA. Trimming at V came to 4 bases and at J to 4 bases, leaving 5 bases not matched to a gene. The CDR3 coding sequence is TGTGCCAGCAGCTCGACAGGGGGAGGTTACAATGAGCAGTTCTTC. As protein: CASSSTGGGYNEQFF.

This chain uses TRBV27 with TRBJ2-2; no reliable D call. This CDR3 comprises 15 residues. CDR1 is MNHEY and CDR2 is SMNVEV in the germline V gene (reference sequence). V shed 3 bases and J shed 4 bases, with 12 bases lying between them. CDR3 coding DNA: TGTGCCAGCAGTTTGAATGACTTGCCCACCGGGGAGCTGTTTTTT. Protein product: CASSLNDLPTGELFF.

The chain has TRBV29-1 and TRBJ1-2, with a tentative D call TRBD1 (5 bases). This CDR3 is built from 14 residues. Between the trimmed V and J ends, which lost 4 bases and 0 bases, there was a span of 12 bases. The germline V gene has CDR1 SQVTM and CDR2 ANQGSEA. This chain's CDR3 is CSVGAGQTNYGYTF. The CDR3 DNA is TGCAGCGTTGGAGCTGGACAAACTAACTATGGCTACACCTTC.

The sample holds a few counts of this clone. The rearrangement links TRBV7-2 to TRBJ1-5; D is possibly TRBD1 (5 bases). Germline CDR1 reads SGHTA; CDR2 reads FQGNSA. Deletions cut 4 bases from V and 7 bases from J, with 11 bases between. The CDR3 is 13 residues long. The chain's CDR3 is CASSSIGGQPQHF. CDR3 nucleotides: TGTGCCAGCAGCTCCATCGGGGGGCAGCCCCAGCATTTT.

This clone was counted a single time. V usage is TRBV11-2 and J usage is TRBJ1-6; D call uncertain. Trimming removed 5 bases from V and 6 bases from J, with 11 bases in between. The CDR3 is 14 amino acids. Germline V gene sequence: CDR1 SGHAT, CDR2 FQNNGV. The CDR3 DNA follows: TGTGCCAGCAGCAAAGGGTACTCTAATTCACCCCTCCACTTT. Translating gives CASSKGYSNSPLHF.

This chain joins TRBV29-1 and TRBJ2-5; unclear D gene. The CDR3 is 11 residues long. Germline loops: CDR1 SQVTM, CDR2 ANQGSEA. Trimming removed 4 bases at V and 4 bases at J, with 7 bases between. The CDR3 protein is CSVVGGETQYF. The DNA of the CDR3 is TGCAGCGTTGTAGGCGGAGAGACCCAGTACTTC.

The DNA of the CDR3 is TGCGCCAGCAGCTTGGTTCAGGGGGCGGCCGGGGAGCTGTTTTTT. Protein product: CASSLVQGAAGELFF. The V gene is TRBV5-1, the J gene TRBJ2-2; 8 positions agree with TRBD1. Looked up from germline, CDR1 is SGHRS and CDR2 is YFSETQ. The trim removed 0 bases at V and 6 bases at J, leaving 4 bases unmatched. The CDR3 length is 15 residues.

This rearrangement joins TRBV7-9 to TRBJ1-1; tentatively, D is TRBD1 (5 bases). The CDR3 has 16 residues. The ends were cut back, 7 bases at V and 7 bases at J, with 25 bases in the middle. CDR1 and CDR2 from the germline V gene are SEHNR and FQNEAQ (reference sequence). The CDR3 DNA reads TGTGCCAGCACCCCTACAGTGAGTCACCTTGGGGGTGAAGCTTTCTTT. Its protein is CASTPTVSHLGGEAFF. Full variable domain (missing parts from reference TRBV7-9 and TRBJ1-1): DTGVSQNPRHKITKRGQNVTFRCDPISEHNRLYWYRQTLGQGPEFLTYFQNEAQLEKSRLLSDRFSAERPKGSFSTLEIQRTEQGDSAMYLCASTPTVSHLGGEAFFGQGTRLTVV.

This chain uses TRBV5-5 with TRBJ1-4, with D uncertain. Germline V lookup: CDR1 SGHKS, CDR2 YYEKEE (reference sequence). The CDR3 has 13 residues. Trimming took 5 bases from V and 6 from J, leaving 11 bases between them. The CDR3 DNA reads as TGTGCCAGCAGTGAAGGTTCGGATGAAAAACTGTTTTTT. Amino acid sequence: CASSEGSDEKLFF.

This clone was counted only a few times. This chain's CDR3 is CASSYGTPTAEQYF. In nucleotides, the CDR3 is TGTGCCAGCAGTTACGGGACTCCAACCGCCGAGCAGTACTTC. The J gene is TRBJ2-7, the V gene TRBV6-5; D may be TRBD2 (6 bases). CDR1 is MNHEY and CDR2 is SVGAGI in the germline V gene. V was pared by 2 bases and J by 6 bases, with 14 bases between. The CDR3 is 14 residues long.

The chain is built from TRBV2 and TRBJ1-5, with unresolved D. Trimming cost V 4 bases and J 1 base, with 11 bases left between them. Germline assignment: CDR1 SNHLY and CDR2 FYNNEI. The CDR3 totals 15 residues. CDR3 protein: CASSGQGGSNQPQHF. DNA of the CDR3: TGTGCCAGCAGTGGACAAGGTGGGAGCAATCAGCCCCAGCATTTT.